The 7 T cell receptor beta chains below come from one sample, sequenced in a study of cytomegalovirus exposure and HLA in healthy donors. Primers: 60 Vbeta forward and 13 Jbeta reverse. Sequencing used immunoSEQ multiplex PCR; TCRdb keeps in-frame clones, though not all of them. The table records over 80,000 clones, roughly 79% of them present only once. Sequenced input: PBMCs. The receptors derive from a female donor in good health and CMV-seronegative.

The chain uses TRBV10-1 and TRBJ2-7, with D perhaps TRBD2 (6 bases). V dropped 0 bases and J dropped 4 bases, with 13 bases sitting between them. The V gene's germline CDR1 is WNHNN and CDR2 SYGVQD (reference sequence). This CDR3 is built from 15 residues. CDR3 bases: TGCGCCAGCAGTGAGTCGTTGGCAGGGAGGTACGAGCAGTACTTC. It yields the protein CASSESLAGRYEQYF.

The chain is built from TRBV4-1 and TRBJ1-5; TRBD1 aligns across 11 bases. V lost 5 bases to trimming and J lost 9 bases; unmatched junction nucleotides: 15. The V gene's germline CDR1 is MGHRA and CDR2 YSYEKL. The CDR3 consists of 17 residues. For the CDR3, the DNA is TGCGCCAGCAGCAAAGGCGGGACAGGGGGACCTCAATGGCCCCAGCATTTT. Translation gives CASSKGGTGGPQWPQHF.

V is TRBV5-1 and J is TRBJ2-2, with D tentatively TRBD1 (6 bases). The V gene lost 0 bases and the J gene lost 1 base, with 7 bases spanning the gap. Germline V CDR1 and CDR2: SGHRS, YFSETQ. The CDR3 spans 15 residues. The CDR3 reads CASSLEQGNTGELFF. In nucleotides, the CDR3 is TGCGCCAGCAGCTTGGAACAGGGGAACACCGGGGAGCTGTTTTTT.

This clone was seen just once. This chain links TRBV28 with TRBJ2-3; 16 bases agree with TRBD2. After removal of 6 bases from V and 0 bases from J, the junction contained 3 bases not matched to a gene. Germline V gene data show CDR1 as MDHEN and CDR2 as SYDVKM. The CDR3 is 17 amino acids. The CDR3 here is CASRGTSGRASTDTQYF. As DNA, the CDR3 is TGTGCCAGCAGAGGGACTAGCGGGAGGGCCAGCACAGATACGCAGTATTTT. Together with reference TRBV28 and TRBJ2-3, the CDR3 gives the full variable domain: DVKVTQSSRYLVKRTGEKVFLECVQDMDHENMFWYRQDPGLGLRLIYFSYDVKMKEKGDIPEGYSVSREKKERFSLILESASTNQTSMYLCASRGTSGRASTDTQYFGPGTRLTVL.

This sequence joins TRBV28 and TRBJ1-4; 8 bases are shared with TRBD1. Germline CDR1 and CDR2: MDHEN and SYDVKM. CDR3 length equals 13 residues. Trimming took 5 bases from V and 6 from J; bases not matched to a gene: 2. The CDR3 DNA is TGTGCCAGCAGTCAGGGGGCGGATGAAAAACTGTTTTTT. Residues: CASSQGADEKLFF.

This clone was seen just once. The V gene is TRBV6-5, the J gene TRBJ1-2; perhaps TRBD1 as D (5 bases). Germline-derived CDR1 and CDR2 are MNHEY and SVGAGI. The V gene lost 6 bases and the J gene lost 4 bases, with 12 bases spanning the gap. The CDR3 extends over 13 amino acids. The CDR3 sequence: CASSSPQGYGYTF. The CDR3 nucleotides read TGTGCCAGCAGCTCTCCCCAGGGCTATGGCTACACCTTC.

This sequence joins TRBV19 and TRBJ1-5, with 7 bases fitting TRBD1. The CDR3 sequence is 16 residues long. After removal of 5 bases from V and 7 bases from J, the junction contained 14 bases not matched to a gene. Germline V gives CDR1 LNHDA, CDR2 SQIVND (reference sequence). The CDR3 here is CASSLITGVPGQPQHF. The CDR3 nucleotides read TGTGCCAGTAGTCTAATAACAGGGGTTCCGGGACAGCCCCAGCATTTT.